This T cell receptor (beta chain) was recovered during a study of identifying expanded T cells in peripheral blood. The CDR3 runs 18 residues. V gave up 3 bases and J gave up 2 bases; unmatched junction bases: 12. Looked up from germline, CDR1 is MNHEY and CDR2 is SMNVEV (reference sequence). Comment on this clone: Its antigen remains unidentified.

Assay used: immunoSEQ multiplex PCR; TCRdb lists only in-frame clones, some missing. The table lists 65,000 to 95,000 clones, 65% to 85% of them singletons. Study results and caveats: Differentially abundant clones: around 1.2 between replicates, 16.4 at around 14 days, 18 to 20 at four.

The J gene is TRBJ2-7, the V gene TRBV27, with 11 bases matching TRBD2. The sequenced sample was blood. The receptor was derived from a person between 18 and 70 years old in good health. For the CDR3, the DNA is TGTGCCAGCAGTTTTTCAACTCCGACTAGCGGGGATGCCTACGAGCAGTACTTC. This encodes CASSFSTPTSGDAYEQYF.